This T cell receptor (beta chain) was profiled in a study of T cell responses to AZD1222 COVID-19 vaccine. General study points: At baseline, seropositivity was found in only a handful of AZD1222 recipients. Scientists sampled the repertoires only once the peak T cell response had passed. There were mostly white British donors and more females than males, and clonal diversity was possibly underestimated. At 160-218 and 743-854, vaccine-associated CD4 TCRs were dominant, and they spanned spike.

This clone was observed a handful of times. Its target is not known. Some clones are missing from TCRdb's copy, which holds only in-frame ones; the method was immunoSEQ multiplex PCR. This sample has 150,000 to 200,000 clones, with approximately 94% found just once. The CDR3 runs 16 residues. Trimming took 1 base from V and 6 from J; bases not matched to a gene: 4. The germline CDR1 and CDR2 sequences are MNHEY and SVGAGI. The TCR was taken from an adult in good health. The V call is TRBV6-5, the J call TRBJ2-3, with 13 bases identical to TRBD2. The specimen comprised peripheral blood, sampled on day 0 of AZD1222 vaccination. CDR3 residues: CASSYWTSGRVDTQYF. CDR3 DNA sequence: TGTGCCAGCAGTTACTGGACTAGCGGGAGAGTGGATACGCAGTATTTT.